Listed below are T cell receptor beta chains from one sample, sequenced in a study of persistence of HIV-infected CD4 T cells. Method: immunoSEQ multiplex PCR; TCRdb's copy keeps in-frame clones and lacks some. This repertoire shows some 41,000 clones, approximately 80% found once; its top ten account for roughly 1.5%. Their specific antigens are unknown. This specimen was CD4+ T cells sorted from PBMCs after approximately 20-hour stimulation, taken from a patient who received antiretroviral therapy. The receptor source for this set is an adult man with HIV who was CMV-seropositive. CDR3s include the opening cysteine and the closing phenylalanine or tryptophan. A D gene is named only where the DNA matches it firmly. Clone size is not always given. Where it is, it says once, few, many or a class for expanded clones.

J: TRBJ1-1
size: -
V: TRBV6-5
D: TRBD1
DNA: TGTGCCAGCAGCAAACAGGGGAGGACTGAAGCTTTCTTT
CDR3: CASSKQGRTEAFF

J: TRBJ2-7
size: -
V: TRBV2
D: TRBD1
DNA: TGTGCCAGCACTAAGACAGGGATGACCTACGAGCAGTACTTC
CDR3: CASTKTGMTYEQYF

J: TRBJ2-2
size: -
V: TRBV6-1
D: -
DNA: TGTGCCAGCAGTGAAAGGCATAACACCGGGGAGCTGTTTTTT
CDR3: CASSERHNTGELFF

J: TRBJ2-7
size: -
V: TRBV27
D: TRBD1
DNA: TGTGCCAGCAGGAACCGACAGGGGGGTAGGTACGAGCAGTACTTC
CDR3: CASRNRQGGRYEQYF

J: TRBJ1-1
size: -
V: TRBV2
D: -
DNA: TGTGCCAGCAGTGCCCGAGGGACTGAAGCTTTCTTT
CDR3: CASSARGTEAFF

J: TRBJ1-1
size: -
V: TRBV6-5
D: TRBD1
DNA: TGTGCCATCAAACCCAGGGGGCAAAACACTGAAGCTTTCTTT
CDR3: CAIKPRGQNTEAFF

J: TRBJ2-7
size: -
V: TRBV10-3
D: -
DNA: TGTGCCATCAGTCTAGGGGGAAGCTCCTACGAGCAGTACTTC
CDR3: CAISLGGSSYEQYF

J: TRBJ2-1
size: -
V: TRBV9
D: -
DNA: TGTGCCAGCAGCGTGGATGGTGGGACCAACAATGAGCAGTTCTTC
CDR3: CASSVDGGTNNEQFF

J: TRBJ1-1
size: once
V: TRBV11-3
D: -
DNA: TGTGCCAGCAGCCAGGACGTGAACACTGAAGCTTTCTTT
CDR3: CASSQDVNTEAFF

J: TRBJ2-5
size: -
V: TRBV5-4
D: TRBD1
DNA: TGTGCCAGCACCCTCGGGACAGCTTTCCAAGAGACCCAGTACTTC
CDR3: CASTLGTAFQETQYF

J: TRBJ1-3
size: once
V: TRBV6-5
D: -
DNA: TGTGCCTGCTTAAGCTCTGGAAACACCATATATTTT
CDR3: CACLSSGNTIYF

J: TRBJ2-1
size: -
V: TRBV19
D: -
DNA: TGTGCCAGTAGTCGGGCTCAGAGGAGCAATGAGCAGTTCTTC
CDR3: CASSRAQRSNEQFF

J: TRBJ2-2
size: -
V: TRBV3-1/TRBV3-2
D: -
DNA: TGTGCCAGCAGCCAAGGGTCGTGGGGTATTCGGACCGGGGAGCTGTTTTTT
CDR3: CASSQGSWGIRTGELFF

J: TRBJ2-3
size: -
V: TRBV27
D: TRBD2
DNA: TGTGCCACCCATCGGGGGGTCCGCGATACGCAGTATTTT
CDR3: CATHRGVRDTQYF

J: TRBJ2-1
size: -
V: TRBV28
D: -
DNA: TGTGCCAGCAGCCCACAAGTAAGGGAGCAGTTCTTC
CDR3: CASSPQVREQFF

J: TRBJ2-7
size: once
V: TRBV28
D: -
DNA: TGTGCCAGCAGTTTTAAGAGGAACGAGCAGTACTTC
CDR3: CASSFKRNEQYF

J: TRBJ1-6
size: few
V: TRBV18
D: -
DNA: TGTGCCAGCTCACCGAGTTTGGCTGGGGGAGGGGAAAATTCACCCCTCCACTTT
CDR3: CASSPSLAGGGENSPLHF

J: TRBJ1-6
size: -
V: TRBV18
D: -
DNA: TGTGCCAGCTATCGGGACACAGGCGTCCATAATTCACCCCTCCACTTT
CDR3: CASYRDTGVHNSPLHF

J: TRBJ2-3
size: once
V: TRBV24-1
D: -
DNA: TGTGCCACCAGTGGTTCGGGTTCTCGGGTTTCAGATACGCAGTATTTT
CDR3: CATSGSGSRVSDTQYF

J: TRBJ1-1
size: -
V: TRBV5-5
D: TRBD1
DNA: TGTGCCAGCAGCTTGTCGACAGGGTCTGACGAAGCTTTCTTT
CDR3: CASSLSTGSDEAFF

J: TRBJ2-3
size: -
V: TRBV6-5
D: TRBD1
DNA: TGTGCCAGCATGGGACAGGGGGCTTCCACAGATACGCAGTATTTT
CDR3: CASMGQGASTDTQYF

J: TRBJ2-7
size: -
V: TRBV28
D: -
DNA: TGTGCCAGCGGGCAGGGTAGAACCTACGAGCAGTACTTC
CDR3: CASGQGRTYEQYF

J: TRBJ1-6
size: -
V: TRBV5-1
D: -
DNA: TGCGCCAGCAGCTTAGGCCCGGGGTCACCCCTCCACTTT
CDR3: CASSLGPGSPLHF

J: TRBJ2-7
size: once
V: TRBV28
D: -
DNA: TGTGCCAGCAGTTTCCCTGGGAGCTCCTACGAGCAGTACTTC
CDR3: CASSFPGSSYEQYF

J: TRBJ1-4
size: -
V: TRBV18
D: -
DNA: TGTGCCAGCTCACCGATGGACGCTAACAGGGCGAAGAATGAAAAACTGTTTTTT
CDR3: CASSPMDANRAKNEKLFF

J: TRBJ1-1
size: once
V: TRBV3-1/TRBV3-2
D: TRBD1
DNA: TGTGCCAGCAGCCGGTCGGAGGGGGCGAACACTGAAGCTTTCTTT
CDR3: CASSRSEGANTEAFF

J: TRBJ1-1
size: -
V: TRBV5-1
D: TRBD1
DNA: TGCGCCAGCAGCTTGGCCGGGACAGGGGACACTGAAGCTTTCTTT
CDR3: CASSLAGTGDTEAFF